Listed below are T cell receptor beta chains from one sample, sequenced in a study of cytomegalovirus exposure and HLA in healthy donors. The method was immunoSEQ multiplex PCR; TCRdb's version includes in-frame clones alone and lacks a portion of them. Among 98,000 or so clones, around 9.1% were seen once, and the ten largest hold 5% to 6.5%. Sequencing input: PBMCs. These receptors came from a man aged 40-55 years in good health and CMV-seropositive. Both conserved end residues are part of each CDR3. D genes are given only for firm matches. Size tells how often a clone was seen (once, few, many) or the class of an expanded clone, and some rows leave it out.

DNA: TGTGCCAGTAGTCACCATAGCTTTTCTTACACTGAAGCTTTCTTT; CDR3: CASSHHSFSYTEAFF; D: NA; J: TRBJ1-1; V: TRBV19; size: NA
DNA: TGTGCCAGCAGTTACGGGCAGAGCACCGGGGAGCTGTTTTTT; CDR3: CASSYGQSTGELFF; D: NA; J: TRBJ2-2; V: TRBV6-5; size: few
DNA: TGTGCCAGCAGCTTAGGGACACTGAACACTGAAGCTTTCTTT; CDR3: CASSLGTLNTEAFF; D: NA; J: TRBJ1-1; V: TRBV7-8; size: few
DNA: TGTGCCAGCGCCGGGGGGGGGAATCAGCCCCAGCATTTT; CDR3: CASAGGGNQPQHF; D: NA; J: TRBJ1-5; V: TRBV2; size: few
DNA: TGTGCCAGTAGTACGTGGGACAGAGCCCGGGAGTACACCTTC; CDR3: CASSTWDRAREYTF; D: TRBD1; J: TRBJ1-2; V: TRBV19; size: few
DNA: TGTGCCAGCAGCCAAGGGACTAGCGGGAGCGAGACCCAGTACTTC; CDR3: CASSQGTSGSETQYF; D: TRBD2; J: TRBJ2-5; V: TRBV11-3; size: few
DNA: TGTGCCAGCAGTTACAGTATTCTAGCGGAGCAAGAGACCCAGTACTTC; CDR3: CASSYSILAEQETQYF; D: TRBD2; J: TRBJ2-5; V: TRBV6-5; size: NA
DNA: TGTGCCACCAGTATCCTGGGACTAGCGACCGGGGAGCTGTTTTTT; CDR3: CATSILGLATGELFF; D: TRBD2; J: TRBJ2-2; V: TRBV27; size: few
DNA: TGTGCCAGCAGCTCTCGCCTGGGGGCAGAGCAGTTCTTC; CDR3: CASSSRLGAEQFF; D: NA; J: TRBJ2-1; V: TRBV5-8; size: NA
DNA: TGTGCCAGCAGCCGGGTGAGGGCGTCGAGCTCCTACGAGCAGTACTTC; CDR3: CASSRVRASSSYEQYF; D: NA; J: TRBJ2-7; V: TRBV28; size: few
DNA: TGTGCCAGCAGCGAGACTAGCGGGTGGATCGAGCAGTACTTC; CDR3: CASSETSGWIEQYF; D: TRBD2; J: TRBJ2-7; V: TRBV7-9; size: NA
DNA: TGTGCCAGCAGTTCCACCTCGGGACTAACAAATGAGCAGTTCTTC; CDR3: CASSSTSGLTNEQFF; D: TRBD2; J: TRBJ2-1; V: TRBV27; size: few
DNA: TGTGCCAGCAGTGAACCGCCCTTCGACAGGGAGTGGTCCTTGACCCAGTACTTC; CDR3: CASSEPPFDREWSLTQYF; D: TRBD1; J: TRBJ2-5; V: TRBV6-1; size: NA
DNA: TGTGCCAGCATGCAGGGGCCCCTCTTGAACACTGAAGCTTTCTTT; CDR3: CASMQGPLLNTEAFF; D: NA; J: TRBJ1-1; V: TRBV27; size: NA
DNA: TGTGCCAGCAGCCAACCGTTCGTGGGAGCGGGAGGGTTTGAGCAGTTCTTC; CDR3: CASSQPFVGAGGFEQFF; D: TRBD2; J: TRBJ2-1; V: TRBV4-2; size: NA
DNA: TGCAGCGTTGAAGATCCAGGGCTTCAAGCTTTCTTT; CDR3: CSVEDPGLQAFF; D: NA; J: TRBJ1-1; V: TRBV29-1; size: NA
DNA: TGTGCCACCAGCGGCGGGGCAAATACTCAAGAGACCCAGTACTTC; CDR3: CATSGGANTQETQYF; D: NA; J: TRBJ2-5; V: TRBV15; size: NA
DNA: TGTGCCAGTAGTATCACTGCAGGGATGAACACTGAAGCTTTCTTT; CDR3: CASSITAGMNTEAFF; D: NA; J: TRBJ1-1; V: TRBV19; size: NA
DNA: TGCAGCGTTTCTAGCGGGGGTAGCTCCTACAATGAGCAGTTCTTC; CDR3: CSVSSGGSSYNEQFF; D: TRBD2; J: TRBJ2-1; V: TRBV29-1; size: NA
DNA: TGTGCCACCAGCAGAGATATGGGGGCACGTTCCTACGAGCAGTACTTC; CDR3: CATSRDMGARSYEQYF; D: NA; J: TRBJ2-7; V: TRBV15; size: NA
DNA: TGTGCCAGCAGTTTTAAGGAGGGCTACACCTTC; CDR3: CASSFKEGYTF; D: NA; J: TRBJ1-2; V: TRBV28; size: NA
DNA: TGTGCCAGTGCCCAGGGCATTGGGCCCCAGCATTTT; CDR3: CASAQGIGPQHF; D: NA; J: TRBJ1-5; V: TRBV19; size: few